The next 29 T cell receptor beta chains were all read from a single sample in a study of blood T cell repertoires in COVID-19. Assay used: immunoSEQ multiplex PCR; TCRdb lists only in-frame clones, some missing. The repertoire holds around 260,000 clones, around 83% seen once, with around 3.6% in the top ten. The sample consisted of peripheral blood. These TCRs come from a man between 18 and 35 years old with active or convalescent COVID-19.

The V call is TRBV7-9, the J call TRBJ1-1; the D gene is possibly TRBD1 (6 bases). CDR3 length: 13 amino acids. V lost 10 bases and J 4 bases, leaving 16 bases between the germline ends. Germline V gene sequence: CDR1 SEHNR, CDR2 FQNEAQ (reference sequence). The CDR3 sequence is CAIGGAGFTEAFF. For the CDR3, the DNA is TGTGCCATCGGGGGGGCTGGTTTCACTGAAGCTTTCTTT.

This chain links TRBV21-1 with TRBJ2-3; the table calls TRBD2, which could not be checked here. TRBV21-1 is a documented pseudogene. This CDR3 region has 16 residues. CDR3 nucleotide sequence: TGTGCCAGCAGCAGGGCTAGCGGGGGATGGGCAGATACGCAGTATTTT. It encodes CASSRASGGWADTQYF.

The rearrangement joins TRBV18 to TRBJ2-2; D may be TRBD2 (6 bases). Germline V gene lookup returns CDR1 KGHSH and CDR2 LQKENI. This CDR3 contains 15 residues. Trimming left V 0 bases short and J 7 bases short, with 12 bases between. CDR3 in amino acids: CASSPPEGLGGELFF. The CDR3 DNA reads as TGTGCCAGCTCACCACCGGAGGGTCTGGGCGGGGAGCTGTTTTTT.

V usage is TRBV5-4 and J usage is TRBJ1-1; D ambiguous. The CDR3 loop spans 13 amino acids. V lost 4 bases and J lost 8, with 15 bases in between. From germline, CDR1 is SGHNT and CDR2 YYREEE (reference sequence). The DNA for the CDR3 is TGTGCCAGCAGCCGGAAAACAGCCCGCGAAGCTTTCTTT. This sequence encodes CASSRKTAREAFF.

The V call is TRBV6-6, the J call TRBJ1-5, with D unclear. The germline CDR1 and CDR2 sequences are MNHNY and SVGAGI (reference sequence). This CDR3 has 13 residues. The V and J ends lost 2 bases and 1 base respectively, with 3 bases between them. Here the CDR3 reads CASSYQSNQPQHF. The CDR3 nucleotides are TGTGCCAGCAGTTACCAAAGCAATCAGCCCCAGCATTTT.

In regard to this clone: A read error may account for a junction end that differs from germline. The chain carries TRBV6-1 and TRBJ2-3, with TRBD1 as a possible D gene (5 bases). This CDR3 has 11 residues. Germline CDR1 MNHNS, CDR2 SASEGT. The CDR3 sequence is CASIEGASQYF. The DNA for the CDR3 is TGTGCCAGCATTGAAGGGGCCTCCCAGTATTTT.

The chain links TRBV27 to TRBJ2-7; D not resolved. Germline V gene lookup returns CDR1 MNHEY and CDR2 SMNVEV (reference sequence). The CDR3 extends over 14 amino acids. V lost 3 bases and J 0 bases, leaving 9 bases between the germline ends. CDR3 loop: CASSFDFSSYEQYF. In DNA form, the CDR3 reads TGTGCCAGCAGTTTCGACTTCTCCTCCTACGAGCAGTACTTC.

This chain connects TRBV25-1 to TRBJ1-1; tentatively, D is TRBD1 (6 bases). Germline CDR1 reads MGHDK; CDR2 reads SYGVNS. The germline V and J ends were trimmed by 5 bases and 2 bases, with 12 bases remaining between them. The CDR3 extends over 14 amino acids. CDR3 loop: CASSRLQGNTEAFF. CDR3 bases: TGTGCCAGCAGTAGGCTACAGGGAAACACTGAAGCTTTCTTT.

J is TRBJ1-2 and V is TRBV5-6; D possibly corresponds to TRBD1 (6 bases). This CDR3 region has 13 residues. V dropped 6 bases and J dropped 4 bases, with 13 bases sitting between them. Germline V CDR1 and CDR2: SGHDT, YYEEEE. CDR3 residues: CASMGQDSYGYTF. The CDR3 DNA follows: TGTGCCAGCATGGGGCAGGACAGCTATGGCTACACCTTC. Complete variable domain (other parts from reference TRBV5-6 and TRBJ1-2): DAGVTQSPTHLIKTRGQQVTLRCSPKSGHDTVSWYQQALGQGPQFIFQYYEEEERQRGNFPDRFSGHQFPNYSSELNVNALLLGDSALYLCASMGQDSYGYTFGSGTRLTVV.

CDR3 loop: CASSLGGLTF. The CDR3 DNA reads as TGTGCCAGCAGTTTAGGTGGCCTTACCTTC. The chain is built from TRBV12-3 or TRBV12-4 and TRBJ1-2, with no clear D. The CDR3 consists of 10 residues. The germline V and J ends were trimmed by 1 base and 14 bases, with 8 bases remaining between them.

V usage is TRBV7-3 and J usage is TRBJ2-2; TRBD1 might be the D (5 bases). Trimming cost V 3 bases and J 1 base, with 9 bases left between them. Germline assignment: CDR1 SGHTA and CDR2 FQGTGA. The CDR3 covers 15 residues. The CDR3 nucleotides read TGTGCCAGCAGCTTCTCAGGGCTGAACACCGGGGAGCTGTTTTTT. This sequence encodes CASSFSGLNTGELFF.

V and J are TRBV28 and TRBJ1-1; TRBD1 is a possible D gene (6 bases). V was cut by 7 bases and J by 1 base, with 13 bases left in between. Germline V CDR1 and CDR2: MDHEN, SYDVKM. The CDR3 is 14 residues long. In DNA form, the CDR3 reads TGTGCCAGCATTCTCACAGGGTGGAACACTGAAGCTTTCTTT. Translation: CASILTGWNTEAFF.

V usage is TRBV28 and J usage is TRBJ2-1; weak D call: TRBD2 (5 bases). CDR1 MDHEN and CDR2 SYDVKM come from the germline V gene. The germline V and J ends were trimmed by 11 bases and 1 base, with 12 bases remaining between them. The CDR3 loop spans 13 amino acids. DNA for the CDR3: TGTGCCGGAGGATTCAGGTCCTACAATGAGCAGTTCTTC. It specifies CAGGFRSYNEQFF.

The J gene is TRBJ2-2, the V gene TRBV6-5, with D perhaps matching TRBD2 (5 bases). The V gene's germline CDR1 is MNHEY and CDR2 SVGAGI. The CDR3 runs 13 residues. The V end lost 5 bases, the J end lost 9 bases, and 13 bases lay between the germline ends. The CDR3 loop reads CASSPSYSWELFF. The DNA of the CDR3 is TGTGCCAGCAGTCCTAGCTATAGTTGGGAGCTGTTTTTT.

The chain links TRBV19 to TRBJ2-2; 8 bases are a match to TRBD2. CDR3 length: 15 residues. V shed 5 bases and J 5 bases; nucleotides not matched to a gene: 7. Germline V gene data show CDR1 as LNHDA and CDR2 as SQIVND (reference sequence). The CDR3 bases are TGTGCCAGTAGTTCAAGCGGGAGAATGACCGGGGAGCTGTTTTTT. Translated, it gives CASSSSGRMTGELFF.

The sample holds one count of this clone. This rearrangement joins TRBV5-4 to TRBJ1-4; D gene unclear. V was pared by 3 bases and J by 7 bases, with 13 bases between. CDR1 SGHNT and CDR2 YYREEE come from the germline V gene (reference sequence). CDR3 length: 14 residues. The CDR3: CASSSGGRGEKLFF. DNA for the CDR3: TGTGCCAGCAGCTCCGGAGGGAGAGGTGAAAAACTGTTTTTT.

The rearrangement links TRBV6-6 to TRBJ2-7, with a weak D call TRBD2 (6 bases). CDR1 and CDR2 from the germline V gene are MNHNY and SVGAGI (reference sequence). V was clipped by 0 bases and J by 2 bases, with 11 bases between them. The CDR3 spans 15 residues. Here the CDR3 DNA reads TGTGCCAGCAGTTACTCGTCGGCGGGAACCTACGAGCAGTACTTC. Translating gives CASSYSSAGTYEQYF.

This clone was seen only once. V and J are TRBV24-1 and TRBJ2-5, with TRBD1 identical over 7 bases. CDR1 and CDR2 (germline): KGHDR, SFDVKD. This CDR3 region has 15 residues. The V and J ends lost 4 bases and 2 bases, in that order; junction bases with no gene match: 6. The CDR3, as DNA: TGTGCCACCAGTGACCCGGGGACAGCGCAAGAGACCCAGTACTTC. Translation gives CATSDPGTAQETQYF.

V gene TRBV10-2 combines with J gene TRBJ2-7; 13 bases map to TRBD2. Losses at the gene ends were 6 bases for V and 5 bases for J; bases not matched to a gene: 4. This CDR3 region has 14 residues. Germline V gene lookup returns CDR1 WSHSY and CDR2 SAAADI. This chain's CDR3 is CASRLAGGQNEQYF. CDR3 in DNA: TGCGCCAGCAGACTAGCGGGGGGGCAAAACGAGCAGTACTTC.

A note on this clone: Other nucleotide sequences in the sample specify the same CDR3. The chain links TRBV12-5 to TRBJ1-1; no clear D gene. Germline CDR1 reads LGHNT; CDR2 reads FRNRAP. The CDR3 covers 12 residues. Trimming removed 6 bases at V and 5 bases at J, with 10 bases between. The CDR3 nucleotides are TGTGCTAGTGGGACGGGGAAGACTGAAGCTTTCTTT. It is translated as CASGTGKTEAFF.

V usage is TRBV6-7 and J usage is TRBJ2-2; 9 bases are a match to TRBD2. TRBV6-7 is labeled an ORF, and its function is uncertain. CDR3 length: 17 amino acids. V lost 2 bases and J lost 1; bases outside the gene matches: 5. DNA for the CDR3: TGTGCCAGCAGTTACGGGCGGGAGGGGGTGAACACCGGGGAGCTGTTTTTT. Residues: CASSYGREGVNTGELFF.

V and J are TRBV5-1 and TRBJ2-2; possible D gene TRBD2, 5 bases. The CDR3 contains 16 residues. Germline CDR1 reads SGHRS; CDR2 reads YFSETQ. V was pared by 1 base and J by 0 bases, with 10 bases between. CDR3 DNA: TGCGCCAGCAGCTTGTCACAGCGGTCGAACACCGGGGAGCTGTTTTTT. It yields the protein CASSLSQRSNTGELFF.

The V call is TRBV19, the J call TRBJ2-7, with 9 bases lining up with TRBD1. The CDR3 consists of 14 residues. V lost 6 bases and J lost 5; bases outside the gene matches: 8. From germline, CDR1 is LNHDA and CDR2 SQIVND (reference sequence). This chain's CDR3 is CASSGGTGFNEQYF. In DNA form, the CDR3 reads TGTGCCAGTAGCGGCGGGACAGGGTTTAACGAGCAGTACTTC. The full variable domain, rest sourced from reference TRBV19 and TRBJ2-7, is DGGITQSPKYLFRKEGQNVTLSCEQNLNHDAMYWYRQDPGQGLRLIYYSQIVNDFQKGDIAEGYSVSREKKESFPLTVTSAQKNPTAFYLCASSGGTGFNEQYFGPGTRLTVT.

The chain carries TRBV29-1 and TRBJ2-3; the match to TRBD2 covers 8 bases. With V trimmed by 7 bases and J by 5 bases, 8 bases remained unmatched. CDR3 length: 13 residues. The germline gives CDR1 SQVTM, CDR2 ANQGSEA. The CDR3 loop reads CSAGGLAGDTQYF. Here the CDR3 DNA reads TGCAGCGCCGGCGGGCTAGCGGGAGATACGCAGTATTTT.

Ten or more counts support this clone. J is TRBJ1-2 and V is TRBV11-2; 8 bases are shared with TRBD1. There are 14 residues in the CDR3. V was clipped by 5 bases and J by 8 bases; unmatched bases: 10. The germline CDR1 and CDR2 sequences are SGHAT and FQNNGV. CDR3 sequence: CASSPAQGAGGYTF. The CDR3, as DNA: TGTGCCAGCAGCCCCGCCCAGGGGGCCGGGGGCTACACCTTC.

V usage is TRBV9 and J usage is TRBJ1-4; 7 nucleotides agree with TRBD1. The CDR3 spans 16 residues. Germline CDR1 and CDR2: SGDLS and YYNGEE. The trim removed 2 bases at V and 4 bases at J, leaving 8 bases unmatched. As DNA, the CDR3 is TGTGCCAGCAGCGTTGGGTTGGGACAGAGTAATGAAAAACTGTTTTTT. Residues: CASSVGLGQSNEKLFF.

The chain is built from TRBV7-9 and TRBJ2-5; D is undetermined. CDR1 is SEHNR and CDR2 is FQNEAQ in the germline V gene (reference sequence). The CDR3 covers 14 residues. V lost 1 base and J 0 bases, leaving 6 bases between the germline ends. CDR3: CASSLESNQETQYF. The CDR3 coding sequence is TGTGCCAGCAGCTTAGAGAGCAACCAAGAGACCCAGTACTTC.

V is TRBV7-6 and J is TRBJ1-2; no reliable D call. Germline CDR1 and CDR2: SGHVS and FNYEAQ. The V end was cut by 5 bases, the J end by 0 bases, with 19 bases between. There are 17 residues in the CDR3. This chain's CDR3 is CASSPLPRQEANYGYTF. The CDR3 DNA reads as TGTGCCAGCAGCCCGCTCCCCCGGCAGGAAGCTAACTATGGCTACACCTTC. Full variable domain (rest looked up from reference TRBV7-6 and TRBJ1-2): GAGVSQSPRYKVTKRGQDVALRCDPISGHVSLYWYRQALGQGPEFLTYFNYEAQQDKSGLPNDRFSAERPEGSISTLTIQRTEQRDSAMYRCASSPLPRQEANYGYTFGSGTRLTVV.

V and J are TRBV28 and TRBJ2-5, with a tentative D call TRBD1 (5 bases). Trimming removed 3 bases at V and 8 bases at J, with 13 bases between. Germline CDR1 MDHEN, CDR2 SYDVKM. CDR3 length: 13 residues. This chain's CDR3 is CASSLTATSTQYF. The CDR3 nucleotides read TGTGCCAGCAGTTTGACAGCCACAAGTACCCAGTACTTC.